The 8 T cell receptor beta chains presented below share a single source sample, sequenced in a study of blood T cell repertoires in COVID-19. Profiling relied on immunoSEQ multiplex PCR, and the TCRdb table lists in-frame clones only, not all of them. Here the sample spans 110,000 to 150,000 clones, 80% to 90% being singletons. The sequenced sample consisted of peripheral blood. The receptors stem from a man in his sixties with active or convalescent COVID-19.

This chain joins TRBV27 and TRBJ2-3, with 9 bases identical to TRBD2. V shed 8 bases, J shed 4 bases, and the junction held 7 bases outside the gene matches. The CDR3 extends over 14 amino acids. CDR1 and CDR2 from the germline V gene are MNHEY and SMNVEV (reference sequence). The CDR3 sequence is CASLRSGRPDTQYF. In nucleotides, the CDR3 is TGTGCCAGCCTTCGGAGCGGGAGGCCAGATACGCAGTATTTT.

The rearrangement joins TRBV7-9 to TRBJ1-5; 10 bases are shared with TRBD1. Germline V gene sequence: CDR1 SEHNR, CDR2 FQNEAQ (reference sequence). The CDR3 runs 14 residues. Germline trimming cut 4 bases from V and 9 bases from J; bases unmatched to any gene: 6. CDR3 protein: CASSSGQGGRPQHF. CDR3 sequence (DNA): TGTGCCAGCAGCTCCGGACAGGGGGGGCGGCCCCAGCATTTT.

The J gene is TRBJ2-7, the V gene TRBV7-9; 9 bases are shared with TRBD2. The V gene end was trimmed by 3 bases and the J gene end by 4 bases; junction bases not matched to a gene: 10. Germline CDR1 reads SEHNR; CDR2 reads FQNEAQ (reference sequence). The CDR3 sequence is 16 residues long. CDR3 DNA sequence: TGTGCCAGCAGCTTTTTTGGGCGGGGGGGCCGGTACGAGCAGTACTTC. Protein: CASSFFGRGGRYEQYF.

This chain uses TRBV10-3 with TRBJ2-3; 9 bases line up with TRBD1. The CDR3 covers 16 residues. Germline V gives CDR1 ENHRY, CDR2 SYGVKD. V shed 6 bases and J 3 bases; nucleotides not matched to a gene: 10. The CDR3 coding sequence is TGTGCCATCAGGAACCCGGGACAGGGAAAGACAGATACGCAGTATTTT. This translates into CAIRNPGQGKTDTQYF.

Comments on this clone: Compared with germline, one end of the junction differs, possibly owing to a read error. This chain joins TRBV2 and TRBJ1-5; D not resolved. The germline V gene encodes CDR1 SNHLY and CDR2 FYNNEI. The CDR3 contains 13 residues. This chain's CDR3 is CASILHFNQAQHF. DNA of the CDR3: TGTGCCAGCATCCTCCATTTTAATCAGGCCCAGCATTTT.

V is TRBV6-6 and J is TRBJ2-7; 8 bases line up with TRBD2. From germline, CDR1 is MNHNY and CDR2 SVGAGI (reference sequence). The CDR3 is 14 amino acids. V was pared by 6 bases and J by 0 bases, with 4 bases of the junction left unmatched. The CDR3 coding sequence is TGTGCCAGCAGCCGCAGCGGGAGCTCCTACGAGCAGTACTTC. Its protein product is CASSRSGSSYEQYF.

As DNA, the CDR3 is TGTGCCAGCAGTTACGGTCCGGGACAGGGCTGGGACGAGCAGTACTTC. Its protein is CASSYGPGQGWDEQYF. The V and J genes are TRBV6-6 and TRBJ2-7; the match to TRBD1 covers 9 bases. J gave up 5 bases and V 2 bases, and 10 bases lay outside the gene matches. The CDR3 has 16 residues. CDR1 is MNHNY and CDR2 is SVGAGI in the germline V gene (reference sequence).

The V call is TRBV4-1, the J call TRBJ1-5; the match to TRBD1 covers 10 bases. The V gene end was trimmed by 2 bases and the J gene end by 7 bases; junction bases not matched to a gene: 8. The CDR3 contains 16 residues. Germline assignment: CDR1 MGHRA and CDR2 YSYEKL. In DNA, the CDR3 is TGCGCCAGCAGCCAACCCGACAGGGGGCAGGGACAGCCCCAGCATTTT. It is translated as CASSQPDRGQGQPQHF.